This entry is about one T cell receptor (beta chain). Assay used: immunoSEQ multiplex PCR; TCRdb lists only in-frame clones, some missing. Of 100,000 or so clones in the sample, about 90% were seen once. The sample is drawn from a study of blood T cell repertoires in COVID-19. This CDR3 has 13 residues. V lost 3 bases, J lost 3 bases, and 2 bases stayed unmatched. Germline V gene lookup returns CDR1 MDHEN and CDR2 SYDVKM. V gene TRBV28 combines with J gene TRBJ2-7; 7 nucleotides align to TRBD1. The sequence derives from a man aged 25-40 years in a cohort sampled during active COVID-19. The sequenced material came from peripheral blood. DNA for the CDR3: TGTGCCAGCAGTTTCGACAGGGACTACGAGCAGTACTTC. It translates to CASSFDRDYEQYF.